Following are 14 T cell receptor beta chains from one sample sequenced in a study of regulatory T cells in long-lasting Graves disease. Time point here: persistent/refractory GD, antithyroid drugs over 5 years with positive TRAb. After RNA was extracted from PBMCs, the TCR library was made from it. Arm-PCR of CDR3 regions with iRepertoire HTBI primers generated TCR beta libraries. TCRdb fed the multiplex PCR reads into MiXCR, producing one record per CDR3 protein. Of 350,000 to 450,000 distinct CDR3 sequences in the sample, less than 25% were seen once. The material was peripheral blood mononuclear cells (PBMCs), obtained when the disease was refractory, from a patient treated with antithyroid drugs. The receptors here all came from a female donor with Graves disease.

This clonotype was counted a few times. The chain recombines TRBV28 with TRBJ1-1; unclear D gene. CDR1 and CDR2 from the germline V gene are MDHEN and SYDVKM. Trimming pared 6 bases from V and 11 bases from J, leaving 13 bases between. The CDR3 is 11 amino acids. CDR3 protein: CASRNPAGAFF. CDR3 bases: TGTGCCAGCAGAAATCCTGCGGGGGCTTTCTTT.

This clonotype was seen repeatedly, ten times or more. J is TRBJ2-5 and V is TRBV3-1; D not resolved. CDR1 and CDR2 (germline): LGHDT, YNNKEL (reference sequence). V lost 4 bases and J lost 0, with 6 bases in between. The CDR3 loop spans 13 amino acids. The CDR3 here is CASSPKNQETQYF. Written as DNA, the CDR3 is TGTGCCAGCAGCCCCAAAAACCAAGAGACCCAGTACTTC.

The rearrangement joins TRBV7-9 to TRBJ2-3; 7 positions agree with TRBD2. V shed 2 bases, J shed 2 bases, and the junction held 7 bases outside the gene matches. The CDR3 is 16 residues long. The germline gives CDR1 SEHNR, CDR2 FQNEAQ (reference sequence). CDR3 in amino acids: CASSLLAGVSTDTQYF. In DNA, the CDR3 is TGTGCCAGCAGCTTATTGGCGGGAGTTTCCACAGATACGCAGTATTTT.

This chain connects TRBV2 to TRBJ1-5, with D tentatively TRBD1 (5 bases). Germline V gives CDR1 SNHLY, CDR2 FYNNEI. Trimming stripped 6 bases from V and 7 bases from J, with 10 bases between. This CDR3 spans 12 amino acids. The CDR3 bases are TGTGCCAGCAGCGTGGGGCGACAGCCCCAGCATTTT. Translating gives CASSVGRQPQHF.

This clonotype was counted ten times or more. The gene calls are TRBV28 and TRBJ1-3; D not resolved. CDR1 and CDR2 (germline): MDHEN, SYDVKM. Between the trimmed V and J ends, which lost 2 bases and 2 bases, there was a span of 7 bases. The CDR3 has 14 amino acids. CDR3 sequence: CASSLQNPGNTIYF. CDR3 nucleotide sequence: TGTGCCAGCAGTTTACAAAACCCTGGAAACACCATATATTTT.

This rearrangement joins TRBV7-9 to TRBJ2-2; tentative D call: TRBD2 (7 bases). The germline V gene has CDR1 SEHNR and CDR2 FQNEAQ (reference sequence). V gave up 4 bases and J gave up 5 bases, with 17 bases separating them. This CDR3 region has 16 residues. For the CDR3, the DNA is TGTGCCAGCAGCTCCCACAGGGTGGGAGGGACCGGGGAGCTGTTTTTT. Its protein product is CASSSHRVGGTGELFF.

Notes on this clonotype: Possible read error: a much larger clone is one base away. This sequence joins TRBV2 and TRBJ2-7; D not certain. The CDR3 is 13 residues long. CDR1 is SNHLY, CDR2 FYNNEI, per germline. This CDR3 is CASSGGGPYKQYF. CDR3 sequence (DNA): TGTGCCAGCAGTGGAGGCGGACCCTACAAGCAGTACTTC. The whole variable domain, filled in from reference TRBV2 and TRBJ2-7, reads EPEVTQTPSHQVTQMGQEVILRCVPISNHLYFYWYRQILGQKVEFLVSFYNNEISEKSEIFDDQFSVERPDGSNFTLKIRSTKLEDSAMYFCASSGGGPYKQYFGPGTRLTVT.

Many counts were recorded for this clonotype. V gene TRBV7-2 combines with J gene TRBJ2-7, with 10 bases lining up with TRBD2. Germline values: CDR1 SGHTA, CDR2 FQGNSA. CDR3 size: 13 residues. V shed 6 bases, J shed 3 bases, and the junction held 2 bases outside the gene matches. In DNA form, the CDR3 reads TGTGCCAGCAGTCGACTAGCGGGCTACGAGCAGTACTTC. It yields the protein CASSRLAGYEQYF. The entire variable domain, with the rest obtained from reference TRBV7-2 and TRBJ2-7, is as follows: GAGVSQSPSNKVTEKGKDVELRCDPISGHTALYWYRQSLGQGLEFLIYFQGNSAPDKSGLPSDRFSAERTGGSVSTLTIQRTQQEDSAVYLCASSRLAGYEQYFGPGTRLTVT.

This clonotype was seen only a few times. The chain uses TRBV29-1 and TRBJ2-7, with 10 positions matching TRBD2. V shed 7 bases and J 3 bases; nucleotides not matched to a gene: 3. The CDR3 runs 12 residues. The V gene's germline CDR1 is SQVTM and CDR2 ANQGSEA. CDR3 nucleotide sequence: TGCAGCGCACTAGCGGGACACTACGAGCAGTACTTC. It codes for CSALAGHYEQYF.

A few counts support this clonotype. It may be a read error: a sequence one base away is much more abundant. The conserved final phenylalanine or tryptophan is absent from the CDR3, which likely points to a read error. The chain employs TRBV19 and TRBJ1-5; TRBD1 agrees at 10 bases. V lost 3 bases, J lost 5 bases, and 7 bases stayed unmatched. Germline loops: CDR1 LNHDA, CDR2 SQIVND (reference sequence). The CDR3 length is 16 residues. The CDR3 sequence: CASSMLRGQGYQPQHL. The DNA for the CDR3 is TGTGCCAGTAGTATGCTTCGGGGACAGGGGTATCAGCCCCAGCATCTT.

This clonotype was counted between two and nine times. CDR3 in amino acids: CASSWTGKTRQVYDGYTF. Here the CDR3 DNA reads TGTGCCAGCAGCTGGACGGGGAAGACTCGACAGGTTTACGATGGCTACACCTTC. The chain combines TRBV5-8 with TRBJ1-2; D is possibly TRBD1 (6 bases). Per the germline V gene, CDR1 is SGHTS and CDR2 is YDEGEE. The V gene lost 3 bases and the J gene lost 6 bases, with 27 bases spanning the gap. The CDR3 is made up of 18 amino acids. The complete variable domain, with remaining parts taken from reference TRBV5-8 and TRBJ1-2, reads EAGVTQSPTHLIKTRGQQATLRCSPISGHTSVYWYQQALGLGLQFLLWYDEGEERNRGNFPPRFSGRQFPNYSSELNVNALELEDSALYLCASSWTGKTRQVYDGYTFGSGTRLTVV.

This clonotype was counted ten times or more. The J gene is TRBJ1-3, the V gene TRBV12-3 or TRBV12-4; no definite D call. The CDR3 covers 14 residues. The ends were cut back, 3 bases at V and 0 bases at J, with 6 bases in the middle. The CDR3 loop is CASSFLRSGNTIYF. Here the CDR3 DNA reads TGTGCCAGCAGTTTTCTCCGCTCTGGAAACACCATATATTTT.

This clonotype was recorded only once. CDR3 residues: CASSLVGFDEQYF. As DNA, the CDR3 is TGTGCCAGCAGCTTAGTAGGGTTTGACGAGCAGTACTTC. This chain connects TRBV7-6 to TRBJ2-7; unclear D gene. This CDR3 comprises 13 residues. From germline, CDR1 is SGHVS and CDR2 FNYEAQ. Trimming removed 1 base from V and 5 bases from J, with 9 bases in between. Full variable domain (remainder filled in from reference TRBV7-6 and TRBJ2-7): GAGVSQSPRYKVTKRGQDVALRCDPISGHVSLYWYRQALGQGPEFLTYFNYEAQQDKSGLPNDRFSAERPEGSISTLTIQRTEQRDSAMYRCASSLVGFDEQYFGPGTRLTVT.

This sequence joins TRBV27 and TRBJ2-1; 9 bases are a match to TRBD2. This CDR3 has 16 residues. The germline gives CDR1 MNHEY, CDR2 SMNVEV (reference sequence). J lost 4 bases, V lost 4 bases, and 8 bases had no gene match. CDR3 DNA sequence: TGTGCCAGCAGTTCCATTAGCGGGAGTAGGTACAATGAGCAGTTCTTC. Amino acids: CASSSISGSRYNEQFF.